The 26 T cell receptor beta chains listed next were all sequenced from one sample in a study of PD-1 blockade in classical Hodgkin lymphoma. Profiled with immunoSEQ multiplex PCR; TCRdb holds only in-frame clones, not every one. The table lists 50,000 or so clones, less than 95% of them singletons. Relapse was seen in all patients after autologous stem cell transplantation, and brentuximab vedotin exposure was variable. The sequences come from peripheral blood mononuclear cells (PBMCs), collected before the second cycle of nivolumab. The source is a human donor with classical Hodgkin lymphoma.

The CDR3 DNA reads as TGTGCCAGCAGTTATAGTAGGGATGGCTATGGCTACACCTTC. Translated, it gives CASSYSRDGYGYTF. The chain recombines TRBV6-6 with TRBJ1-2; D not certain. The CDR3 runs 14 residues. The V gene's germline CDR1 is MNHNY and CDR2 SVGAGI (reference sequence). Trimming took off 3 bases at V and 4 bases at J, with 12 bases between the two ends.

The DNA of the CDR3 is TGTGCCAGCAGCTTAGAGGGCCCCGCGGGCGGGACAGATACGCAGTATTTT. It translates to CASSLEGPAGGTDTQYF. The V call is TRBV7-3, the J call TRBJ2-3; D may be TRBD2 (5 bases). Germline V gene data show CDR1 as SGHTA and CDR2 as FQGTGA. The length of the CDR3 is 17 residues. The V and J ends lost 2 bases and 3 bases respectively, with 18 bases between them.

The chain uses TRBV29-1 and TRBJ2-7; TRBD2 is a possible D gene (5 bases). The ends were cut back, 5 bases at V and 5 bases at J, with 16 bases in the middle. This CDR3 region has 13 residues. Germline V lookup: CDR1 SQVTM, CDR2 ANQGSEA. CDR3 coding DNA: TGCAGCGTTCAACACTCGGAGGTGGACGAGCAGTACTTC. Translation gives CSVQHSEVDEQYF.

The rearrangement links TRBV9 to TRBJ1-3; the match to TRBD1 covers 9 bases. Germline trimming cut 2 bases from V and 2 bases from J; bases unmatched to any gene: 5. Per germline, CDR1 SGDLS and CDR2 YYNGEE. The CDR3 loop spans 16 amino acids. CDR3 loop: CASSVTGGIAGNTIYF. The CDR3 DNA reads TGTGCCAGCAGCGTCACAGGGGGCATTGCTGGAAACACCATATATTTT. The full variable domain, completed using reference TRBV9 and TRBJ1-3, is DSGVTQTPKHLITATGQRVTLRCSPRSGDLSVYWYQQSLDQGLQFLIQYYNGEERAKGNILERFSAQQFPDLHSELNLSSLELGDSALYFCASSVTGGIAGNTIYFGEGSWLTVV.

The chain uses TRBV7-9 and TRBJ1-1; D is unresolved. Trimming removed 0 bases at V and 8 bases at J, with 4 bases between. This CDR3 region has 11 residues. Germline V gives CDR1 SEHNR, CDR2 FQNEAQ (reference sequence). The CDR3, as DNA: TGTGCCAGCAGCTTAGCGGGGGAAGCTTTCTTT. This gives the protein CASSLAGEAFF.

The DNA of the CDR3 is TGTGCCAGCAGCTTAGTAGGGACTGGGGCCAACGTCCTGACTTTC. Translating gives CASSLVGTGANVLTF. V gene TRBV7-2 combines with J gene TRBJ2-6; D unclear. V shed 1 base and J shed 2 bases, with 6 bases lying between them. The CDR3 spans 15 residues. Per the germline V gene, CDR1 is SGHTA and CDR2 is FQGNSA.

The V and J genes are TRBV5-1 and TRBJ1-4, with a possible D match to TRBD1 (5 bases). CDR1 and CDR2 (germline): SGHRS, YFSETQ. CDR3 length equals 15 residues. V was clipped by 1 base and J by 5 bases, with 12 bases between them. CDR3: CASSLWSGENEKLFF. CDR3 bases: TGCGCCAGCAGCTTGTGGTCGGGGGAGAATGAAAAACTGTTTTTT.

This chain uses TRBV18 with TRBJ2-7; TRBD1 agrees at 8 bases. CDR1 is KGHSH, CDR2 LQKENI, per germline. Trimming removed 5 bases from V and 1 base from J; junction bases left unmatched: 7. This CDR3 contains 15 residues. CDR3: CASSASGQASYEQYF. The CDR3 region has the DNA TGTGCCAGCTCAGCTTCGGGACAGGCGTCCTACGAGCAGTACTTC.

The CDR3 reads CASSLVWETQYF. The CDR3 nucleotides read TGTGCCAGCAGCTTAGTCTGGGAGACCCAGTACTTC. V usage is TRBV7-9 and J usage is TRBJ2-5; D remains ambiguous. The CDR3 contains 12 residues. Germline-derived CDR1 and CDR2 are SEHNR and FQNEAQ (reference sequence). V was trimmed by 1 base and J by 5 bases, leaving 5 bases between them.

The chain combines TRBV9 with TRBJ1-6; D is perhaps TRBD1 (6 bases). Germline CDR1 reads SGDLS; CDR2 reads YYNGEE. V was shortened by 3 bases and J by 8 bases, with 21 bases between the two germline ends. The CDR3 contains 17 residues. CDR3 region: CASSASVGAGAHSPLHF. In DNA form, the CDR3 reads TGTGCCAGCAGCGCTTCGGTTGGGGCAGGGGCGCATTCACCCCTCCACTTT.

The J gene is TRBJ1-5, the V gene TRBV19; D is unresolved. Trimming stripped 5 bases from V and 0 bases from J, with 20 bases between. This CDR3 contains 18 residues. CDR1 LNHDA and CDR2 SQIVND come from the germline V gene (reference sequence). For the CDR3, the DNA is TGTGCCAGTAGTGTCGGATCGGCATATGGGCATAGCAATCAGCCCCAGCATTTT. This encodes CASSVGSAYGHSNQPQHF.

The chain is built from TRBV19 and TRBJ1-3, with no clear D. The V end lost 5 bases, the J end lost 3 bases, and 11 bases lay between the germline ends. Germline assignment: CDR1 LNHDA and CDR2 SQIVND (reference sequence). CDR3 length: 14 residues. The CDR3 is CASSPNLFGNTIYF. CDR3 bases: TGTGCCAGTAGTCCTAACCTCTTTGGAAACACCATATATTTT.

The chain combines TRBV5-1 with TRBJ2-5; D may be TRBD1 (5 bases). Germline V gene data show CDR1 as SGHRS and CDR2 as YFSETQ. The ends were cut back, 0 bases at V and 2 bases at J, with 11 bases in the middle. The CDR3 is 15 residues long. CDR3 sequence reads: CASSLGRVGQETQYF. The DNA of the CDR3 is TGCGCCAGCAGCTTGGGCAGGGTAGGGCAAGAGACCCAGTACTTC.

V is TRBV10-3 and J is TRBJ1-4; no clear D gene. This CDR3 contains 14 residues. V lost 3 bases, J lost 0 bases, and 5 bases lay in between. Germline V gene sequence: CDR1 ENHRY, CDR2 SYGVKD. The CDR3 DNA follows: TGTGCCATCAGTGACAGCACAACTAATGAAAAACTGTTTTTT. Its translation: CAISDSTTNEKLFF.

CDR3 sequence reads: CASSYSPTGAGAPRTEAFF. DNA of the CDR3: TGTGCCAGCAGTTACTCGCCGACAGGAGCTGGGGCGCCGCGCACTGAAGCTTTCTTT. The chain recombines TRBV6-7 with TRBJ1-1, with D tentatively TRBD1 (6 bases). TRBV6-7 is reported as an ORF; its role is uncertain. The CDR3 extends over 19 amino acids. V was clipped by 0 bases and J by 4 bases, with 24 bases between them.

The V call is TRBV6-5, the J call TRBJ2-7, with D maybe TRBD2 (5 bases). The CDR3 covers 13 residues. CDR1 and CDR2 from the germline V gene are MNHEY and SVGAGI. V was shortened by 0 bases and J by 6 bases, with 9 bases between the two germline ends. DNA of the CDR3: TGTGCCAGCAGTTACTCGTTTACTAGCGAGCAGTACTTC. This translates into CASSYSFTSEQYF.

The V gene is TRBV21-1, the J gene TRBJ2-3; the table's D call TRBD2 went unverified against the DNA. TRBV21-1 is shown as a pseudogene. This CDR3 has 20 residues. The DNA of the CDR3 is TGTGCCAGCAGCAAAGGGGCCCTAGCGGGAGGGCCCCTTATGTCAGATACGCAGTATTTT. It translates to CASSKGALAGGPLMSDTQYF.

The rearrangement links TRBV14 to TRBJ2-7; no firm D call. CDR3 length equals 11 residues. Germline V CDR1 and CDR2: SGHDN, FVKESK. Trimming pared 1 base from V and 9 bases from J, leaving 7 bases between. The CDR3 DNA follows: TGTGCCAGCAGCCAAGGCACAGTGCAGTACTTC. Residues: CASSQGTVQYF.

The chain has TRBV10-3 and TRBJ1-4; D possibly corresponds to TRBD1 (6 bases). The CDR3 has 15 residues. Germline V gene lookup returns CDR1 ENHRY and CDR2 SYGVKD. The germline V and J ends were trimmed by 6 bases and 7 bases, with 18 bases remaining between them. This chain's CDR3 is CAIRSQEKGGEKLFF. The CDR3 DNA sequence: TGTGCCATCAGGTCTCAGGAAAAAGGGGGTGAAAAACTGTTTTTT.

This sequence joins TRBV6-5 and TRBJ1-2; 7 bases are a match to TRBD1. V lost 7 bases, J lost 4 bases, and 6 bases stayed unmatched. Germline CDR1 MNHEY, CDR2 SVGAGI. The CDR3 totals 13 residues. CDR3 in amino acids: CASTKGQSYGYTF. Here the CDR3 DNA reads TGTGCCAGCACTAAGGGACAGAGCTATGGCTACACCTTC.

The V call is TRBV15, the J call TRBJ2-5; maybe TRBD2 (6 bases). The germline gives CDR1 LNHNV, CDR2 YYDKDF (reference sequence). CDR3 size: 13 residues. The V and J ends lost 11 bases and 3 bases respectively, with 16 bases between them. The CDR3: CASGTSSKETQYF. CDR3 coding DNA: TGTGCCTCCGGAACTAGCTCTAAAGAGACCCAGTACTTC. Filled out from reference TRBV15 and TRBJ2-5, the complete variable domain reads DAMVIQNPRYQVTQFGKPVTLSCSQTLNHNVMYWYQQKSSQAPKLLFHYYDKDFNNEADTPDNFQSRRPNTSFCFLDIRSPGLGDTAMYLCASGTSSKETQYFGPGTRLLVL.

V is TRBV4-3 and J is TRBJ2-7, with 7 bases lining up with TRBD2. Germline CDR1 and CDR2: LGHNA and YSLEER. The CDR3 is made up of 16 amino acids. V was pared by 0 bases and J by 3 bases, with 8 bases of the junction left unmatched. The CDR3 nucleotides are TGCGCCAGCAGCCAAGAGCCCCAACGGGAGGACTACGAGCAGTACTTC. Translation: CASSQEPQREDYEQYF.

The chain uses TRBV28 and TRBJ2-3; D is perhaps TRBD2 (6 bases). The CDR3 runs 15 residues. CDR1 and CDR2 from the germline V gene are MDHEN and SYDVKM. The V gene lost 7 bases and the J gene lost 4 bases, with 18 bases spanning the gap. Written as DNA, the CDR3 is TGTGCCAGCACTCCCCTGTGGGAGGTCTCAGATACGCAGTATTTT. Its protein is CASTPLWEVSDTQYF.

This chain joins TRBV7-7 and TRBJ2-5; 11 bases map to TRBD2. The CDR3 is 15 residues long. With V trimmed by 4 bases and J by 4 bases, 5 bases remained unmatched. Germline V gene lookup returns CDR1 SSHAT and CDR2 FNYEAQ (reference sequence). CDR3 DNA: TGTGCCAGCAGCTCCGGGACTAGCGGTACAGAGACCCAGTACTTC. Its translation: CASSSGTSGTETQYF.

This chain uses TRBV19 with TRBJ2-1; 8 bases align to TRBD1. CDR3 length equals 15 residues. Germline CDR1 is LNHDA and CDR2 is SQIVND (reference sequence). V was pared by 8 bases and J by 9 bases, with 15 bases of the junction left unmatched. The DNA for the CDR3 is TGTGCCAGTGGTAACCGGGACAGGTACGATGGTGAGCAGTTCTTC. Residues: CASGNRDRYDGEQFF. Full variable domain (remainder filled in from reference TRBV19 and TRBJ2-1): DGGITQSPKYLFRKEGQNVTLSCEQNLNHDAMYWYRQDPGQGLRLIYYSQIVNDFQKGDIAEGYSVSREKKESFPLTVTSAQKNPTAFYLCASGNRDRYDGEQFFGPGTRLTVL.

The chain has TRBV19 and TRBJ2-1; perhaps TRBD2 as D (5 bases). This CDR3 comprises 14 residues. V lost 3 bases and J lost 0, with 6 bases in between. Germline CDR1 is LNHDA and CDR2 is SQIVND (reference sequence). CDR3 loop: CASSMGSSYNEQFF. CDR3 nucleotides: TGTGCCAGTAGTATGGGGAGCTCCTACAATGAGCAGTTCTTC.